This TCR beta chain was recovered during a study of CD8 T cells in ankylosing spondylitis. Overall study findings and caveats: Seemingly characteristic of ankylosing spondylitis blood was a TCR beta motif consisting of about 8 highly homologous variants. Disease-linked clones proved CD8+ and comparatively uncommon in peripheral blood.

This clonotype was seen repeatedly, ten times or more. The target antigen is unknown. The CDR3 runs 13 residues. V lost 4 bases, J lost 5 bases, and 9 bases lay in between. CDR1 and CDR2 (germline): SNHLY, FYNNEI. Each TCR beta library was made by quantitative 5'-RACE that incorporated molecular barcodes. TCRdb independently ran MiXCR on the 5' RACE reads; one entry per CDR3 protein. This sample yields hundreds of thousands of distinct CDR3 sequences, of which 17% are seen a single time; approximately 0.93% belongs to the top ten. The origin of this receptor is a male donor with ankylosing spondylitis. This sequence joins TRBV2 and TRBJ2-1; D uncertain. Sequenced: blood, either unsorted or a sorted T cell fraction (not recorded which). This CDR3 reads CASSGYLNNEQFF. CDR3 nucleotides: TGTGCCAGCAGTGGTTACCTCAACAATGAGCAGTTCTTC.